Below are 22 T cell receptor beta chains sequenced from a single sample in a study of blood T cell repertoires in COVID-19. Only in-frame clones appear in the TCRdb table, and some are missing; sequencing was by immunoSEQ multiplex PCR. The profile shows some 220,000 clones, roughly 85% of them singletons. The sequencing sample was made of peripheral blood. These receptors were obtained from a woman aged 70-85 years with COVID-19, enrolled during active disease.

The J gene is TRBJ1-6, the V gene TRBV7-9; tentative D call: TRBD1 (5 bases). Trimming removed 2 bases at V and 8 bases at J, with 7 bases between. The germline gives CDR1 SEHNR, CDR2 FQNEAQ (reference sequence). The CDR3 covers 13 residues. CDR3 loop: CASSLRGDSPLHF. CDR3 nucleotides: TGTGCCAGCAGCTTACGGGGGGATTCACCCCTCCACTTT.

CDR3 loop: CASSQTGGTNQPQHF. Here the CDR3 DNA reads TGTGCCAGCTCACAGACAGGGGGGACCAATCAGCCCCAGCATTTT. The chain carries TRBV18 and TRBJ1-5, with 9 positions matching TRBD1. The length of the CDR3 is 15 residues. The V segment lost 4 bases and the J segment 3 bases; nucleotides outside the gene matches: 4. Germline V gene lookup returns CDR1 KGHSH and CDR2 LQKENI.

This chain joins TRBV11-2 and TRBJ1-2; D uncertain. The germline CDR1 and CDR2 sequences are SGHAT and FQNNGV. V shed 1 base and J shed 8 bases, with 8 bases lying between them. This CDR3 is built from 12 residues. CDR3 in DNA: TGTGCCAGCAGCTTAGGCGGGGTAGGCTACACCTTC. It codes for CASSLGGVGYTF.

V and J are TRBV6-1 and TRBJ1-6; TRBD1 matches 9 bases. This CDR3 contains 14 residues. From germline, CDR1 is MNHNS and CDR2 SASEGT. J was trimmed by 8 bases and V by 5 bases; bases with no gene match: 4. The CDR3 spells CASSFRDRDSPLHF. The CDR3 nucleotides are TGTGCCAGCAGTTTCCGGGACAGGGATTCACCCCTCCACTTT.

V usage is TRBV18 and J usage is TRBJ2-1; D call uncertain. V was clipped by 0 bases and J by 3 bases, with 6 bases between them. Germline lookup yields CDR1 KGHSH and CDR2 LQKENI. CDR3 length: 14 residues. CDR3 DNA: TGTGCCAGCTCACCACCTCCCAGCTACAATGAGCAGTTCTTC. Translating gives CASSPPPSYNEQFF. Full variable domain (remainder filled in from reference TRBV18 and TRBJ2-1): NAGVMQNPRHLVRRRGQEARLRCSPMKGHSHVYWYRQLPEEGLKFMVYLQKENIIDESGMPKERFSAEFPKEGPSILRIQQVVRGDSAAYFCASSPPPSYNEQFFGPGTRLTVL.

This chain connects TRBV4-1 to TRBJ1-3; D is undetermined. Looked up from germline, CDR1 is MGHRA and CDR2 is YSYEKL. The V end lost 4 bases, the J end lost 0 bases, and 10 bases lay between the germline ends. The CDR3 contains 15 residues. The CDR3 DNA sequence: TGCGCCAGCAGCCCCGACTTAAACTCTGGAAACACCATATATTTT. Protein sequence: CASSPDLNSGNTIYF.

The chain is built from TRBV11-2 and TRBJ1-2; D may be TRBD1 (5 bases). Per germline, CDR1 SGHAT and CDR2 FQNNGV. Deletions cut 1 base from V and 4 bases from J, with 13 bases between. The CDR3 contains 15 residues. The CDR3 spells CASSLVAGPLYGYTF. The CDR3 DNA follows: TGTGCCAGCAGCTTAGTTGCGGGACCCCTCTATGGCTACACCTTC.

The CDR3 region is CAISEPTSGAQETQYF. The CDR3, as DNA: TGTGCCATCAGTGAGCCGACTAGCGGGGCACAAGAGACCCAGTACTTC. This chain uses TRBV10-3 with TRBJ2-5; 11 bases map to TRBD2. The V gene's germline CDR1 is ENHRY and CDR2 SYGVKD. This CDR3 comprises 16 residues. Germline trimming cut 2 bases from V and 2 bases from J; bases unmatched to any gene: 4.

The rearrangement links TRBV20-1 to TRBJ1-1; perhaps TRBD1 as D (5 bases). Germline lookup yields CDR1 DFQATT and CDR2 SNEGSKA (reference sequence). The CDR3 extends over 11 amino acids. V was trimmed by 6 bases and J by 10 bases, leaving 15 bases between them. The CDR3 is CSAEWQDTAFF. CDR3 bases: TGCAGTGCGGAATGGCAGGACACAGCTTTCTTT.

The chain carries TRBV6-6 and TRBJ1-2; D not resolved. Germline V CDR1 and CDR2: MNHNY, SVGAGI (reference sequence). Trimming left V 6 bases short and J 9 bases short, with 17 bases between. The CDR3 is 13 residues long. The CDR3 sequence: CASSSVANERYTF. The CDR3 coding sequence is TGTGCCAGCAGCTCGGTTGCGAACGAACGCTACACCTTC.

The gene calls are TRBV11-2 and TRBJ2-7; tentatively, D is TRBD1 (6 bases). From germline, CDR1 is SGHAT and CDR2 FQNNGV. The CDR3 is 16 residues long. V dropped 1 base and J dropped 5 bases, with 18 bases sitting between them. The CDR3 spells CASSLGWGQGVDEQYF. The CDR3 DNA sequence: TGTGCCAGCAGCTTAGGTTGGGGGCAGGGCGTCGACGAGCAGTACTTC.

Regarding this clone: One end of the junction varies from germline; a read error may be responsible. The CDR3 region is CATSWRGGLGEQYF. In nucleotides, the CDR3 is TGTGCCACCAGCTGGAGAGGGGGCCTAGGCGAGCAGTACTTC. The chain joins TRBV7-8 to TRBJ2-7; TRBD1 matches at 7 bases. Germline values: CDR1 SGHVS, CDR2 FQNEAQ. This CDR3 is 14 amino acids long.

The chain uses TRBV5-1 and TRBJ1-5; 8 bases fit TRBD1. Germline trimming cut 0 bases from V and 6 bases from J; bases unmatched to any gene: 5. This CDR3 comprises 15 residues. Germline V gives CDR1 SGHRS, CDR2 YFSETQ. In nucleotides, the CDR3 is TGCGCCAGCAGCTTGGGTGCAGGGGGCACTCAGCCCCAGCATTTT. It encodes CASSLGAGGTQPQHF.

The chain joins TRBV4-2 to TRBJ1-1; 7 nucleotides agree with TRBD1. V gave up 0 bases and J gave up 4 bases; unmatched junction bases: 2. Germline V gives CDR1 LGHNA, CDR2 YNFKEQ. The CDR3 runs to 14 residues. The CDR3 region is CASSQDAGGTEAFF. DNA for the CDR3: TGTGCCAGCAGCCAAGATGCAGGGGGCACTGAAGCTTTCTTT.

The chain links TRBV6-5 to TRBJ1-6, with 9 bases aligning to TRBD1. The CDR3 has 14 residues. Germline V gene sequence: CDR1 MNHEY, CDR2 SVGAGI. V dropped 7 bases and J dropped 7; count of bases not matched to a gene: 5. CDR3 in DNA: TGTGCCAGCACCTTGACAGGGGGAAATTCACCCCTCCACTTT. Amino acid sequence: CASTLTGGNSPLHF.

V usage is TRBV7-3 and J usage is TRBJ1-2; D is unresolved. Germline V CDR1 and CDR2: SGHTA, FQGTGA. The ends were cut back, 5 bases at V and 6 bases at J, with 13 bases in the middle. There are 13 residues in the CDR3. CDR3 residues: CASSPSGRDGYTF. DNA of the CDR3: TGTGCCAGCAGCCCAAGTGGGAGGGATGGCTACACCTTC.

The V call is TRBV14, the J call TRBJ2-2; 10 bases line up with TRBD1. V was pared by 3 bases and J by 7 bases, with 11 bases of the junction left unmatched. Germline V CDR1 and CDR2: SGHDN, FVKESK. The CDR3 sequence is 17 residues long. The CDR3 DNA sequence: TGTGCCAGCAGCCAGGACCCGACAGGGGGCCGTGGCGGGGAGCTGTTTTTT. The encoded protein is CASSQDPTGGRGGELFF. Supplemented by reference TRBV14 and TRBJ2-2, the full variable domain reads EAGVTQFPSHSVIEKGQTVTLRCDPISGHDNLYWYRRVMGKEIKFLLHFVKESKQDESGMPNNRFLAERTGGTYSTLKVQPAELEDSGVYFCASSQDPTGGRGGELFFGEGSRLTVL.

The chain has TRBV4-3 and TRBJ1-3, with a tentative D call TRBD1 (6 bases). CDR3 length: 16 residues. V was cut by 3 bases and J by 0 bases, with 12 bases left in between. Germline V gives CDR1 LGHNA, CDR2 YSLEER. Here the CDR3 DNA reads TGCGCCAGCAGCCACACTACAGGGAACTCTGGAAACACCATATATTTT. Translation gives CASSHTTGNSGNTIYF.

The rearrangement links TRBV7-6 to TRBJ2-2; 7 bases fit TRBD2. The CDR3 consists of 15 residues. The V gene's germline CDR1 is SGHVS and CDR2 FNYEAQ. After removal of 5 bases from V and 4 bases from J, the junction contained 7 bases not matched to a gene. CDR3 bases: TGTGCCAGCAGCACCAACCCTAGCGGCACCGGGGAGCTGTTTTTT. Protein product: CASSTNPSGTGELFF.

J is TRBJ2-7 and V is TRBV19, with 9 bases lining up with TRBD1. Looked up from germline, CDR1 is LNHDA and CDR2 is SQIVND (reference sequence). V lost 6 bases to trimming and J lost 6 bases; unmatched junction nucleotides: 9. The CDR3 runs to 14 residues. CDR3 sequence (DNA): TGTGCCAGTAGCACCGGGACAGGGTCACGCGAGCAGTACTTC. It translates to CASSTGTGSREQYF.

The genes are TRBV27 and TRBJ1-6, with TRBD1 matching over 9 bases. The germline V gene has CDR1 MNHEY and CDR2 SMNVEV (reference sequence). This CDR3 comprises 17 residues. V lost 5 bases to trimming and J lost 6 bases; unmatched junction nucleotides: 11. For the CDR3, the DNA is TGTGCCAGCAGTGATCCGGGACAGGGCTGGGGTAATTCACCCCTCCACTTT. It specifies CASSDPGQGWGNSPLHF.

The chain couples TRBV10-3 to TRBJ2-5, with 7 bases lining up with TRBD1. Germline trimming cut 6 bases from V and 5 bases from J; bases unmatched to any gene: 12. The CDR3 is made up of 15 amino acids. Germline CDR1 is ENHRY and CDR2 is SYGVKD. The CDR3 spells CAISFTGASGETQYF. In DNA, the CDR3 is TGTGCCATCAGCTTTACAGGGGCGAGTGGGGAGACCCAGTACTTC.